This T cell receptor beta chain is from a study of cytomegalovirus exposure and HLA in healthy donors. Study-wide results and limits: Rates of TCR association differed by HLA locus in a later analysis, with DRB1 highest and HLA-C lowest.

To note about this clone: Its cognate antigen is unknown.

With 60 Vbeta and 13 Jbeta primers, the PCR was carried out. Sequenced by immunoSEQ multiplex PCR; TCRdb stores in-frame clones only, minus some. The data contain 130,000 or so clones, roughly four fifths of them singletons. This CDR3 comprises 12 residues. Trimming took off 5 bases at V and 4 bases at J, with 9 bases between the two ends. Germline-derived CDR1 and CDR2 are LNHDA and SQIVND (reference sequence). This receptor was taken from a man between 18 and 35 years old in good health and CMV-seropositive. The sequenced sample was PBMCs. V gene TRBV19 combines with J gene TRBJ2-7, with D possibly TRBD2 on 5 matching bases. The CDR3 reads CASSPSGYEQYF. In DNA form, the CDR3 reads TGTGCCAGTAGTCCCAGCGGTTACGAGCAGTACTTC. Complete variable domain (other parts from reference TRBV19 and TRBJ2-7): DGGITQSPKYLFRKEGQNVTLSCEQNLNHDAMYWYRQDPGQGLRLIYYSQIVNDFQKGDIAEGYSVSREKKESFPLTVTSAQKNPTAFYLCASSPSGYEQYFGPGTRLTVT.